A selection of T cell receptor beta chains follows, all from one sample in a study of blood T cell repertoires in COVID-19. Sequencing was performed with immunoSEQ multiplex PCR; in TCRdb, only in-frame clones are kept and a portion is missing. Seen here are over 100,000 clones, 65% to 90% observed once, and the top ten hold around 9.9%. Sequencing used peripheral blood. Receptor source: a man older than 75 with acute or convalescent COVID-19. Each CDR3 is given with its conserved first and last residue. A D gene is named only where the DNA matches it firmly. Size is stated for part of the rows, as once, few or many counts, or as a class when the clone is expanded.

v_call	clone_size	cdr3_length	j_call	d_call	cdr3_aa	cdr3_nt
TRBV18	-	16	TRBJ1-1	TRBD1	CASSATGTALNTEAFF	TGTGCCAGCTCCGCGACAGGGACTGCACTGAACACTGAAGCTTTCTTT
TRBV10-3	once	16	TRBJ2-3	TRBD2	CAISDSTSLGTDTQYF	TGTGCCATCAGTGACTCGACTAGCCTTGGCACAGATACGCAGTATTTT
TRBV2	-	16	TRBJ1-2	TRBD1	CASSASGGQGKEGYTF	TGTGCCAGCAGTGCCAGCGGGGGACAGGGGAAGGAAGGCTACACCTTC
TRBV6-1	-	13	TRBJ1-6	-	CASSERGDSPLHF	TGTGCCAGCAGTGAACGGGGGGATTCACCCCTCCACTTT
TRBV10-3	-	17	TRBJ2-7	TRBD2	CAIRVRYRGRTSYEQYF	TGTGCCATCAGGGTTCGGTATCGCGGGAGGACCTCCTACGAGCAGTACTTC
TRBV5-1	-	13	TRBJ2-3	TRBD2	CASGLAGTDTQYF	TGCGCCAGCGGACTAGCGGGCACAGATACGCAGTATTTT
TRBV28	once	16	TRBJ1-4	-	CASSPARLATNEKLFF	TGTGCCAGCAGCCCCGCGCGGCTAGCAACTAATGAAAAACTGTTTTTT
TRBV5-1	few	15	TRBJ1-4	TRBD1	CASSLEGTGNEKLFF	TGCGCCAGCAGCTTGGAAGGGACAGGGAATGAAAAACTGTTTTTT
TRBV19	-	16	TRBJ2-5	TRBD2	CASSMGSGRARETQYF	TGTGCCAGTAGTATGGGAAGCGGGAGGGCCCGGGAGACCCAGTACTTC
TRBV5-1	-	15	TRBJ2-3	-	CASSLTGSGTDTQYF	TGCGCCAGCAGCTTAACGGGGTCGGGCACAGATACGCAGTATTTT
TRBV3-1/TRBV3-2	-	13	TRBJ2-3	TRBD2	CASSQDGSGLAGF	TGTGCCAGCAGCCAAGATGGCAGCGGACTAGCCGGTTTT
TRBV4-3	once	18	TRBJ1-3	TRBD1	CASSQFPPLGQGALTIYF	TGCGCCAGCAGCCAATTCCCTCCTTTGGGACAGGGAGCCCTCACCATATATTTT
TRBV5-1	-	15	TRBJ1-1	TRBD1	CASSFTGTGVTEAFF	TGCGCCAGCAGCTTTACCGGGACAGGGGTGACTGAAGCTTTCTTT
TRBV10-3	-	14	TRBJ1-1	TRBD1	CAIRVGQGAGEAFF	TGTGCCATCAGGGTCGGACAGGGGGCTGGGGAAGCTTTCTTT
TRBV19	-	16	TRBJ2-3	TRBD2	CASSTLLLAGQDTQYF	TGTGCCAGTAGTACCCTACTACTAGCGGGACAAGATACGCAGTATTTT
TRBV12-3/TRBV12-4	-	13	TRBJ1-1	-	CASRDTANTEAFF	TGTGCCAGCAGGGACACGGCGAACACTGAAGCTTTCTTT
TRBV29-1	-	14	TRBJ1-1	-	CSGRTGTFHTEAFF	TGCAGCGGACGAACCGGGACATTCCACACTGAAGCTTTCTTT
TRBV3-1/TRBV3-2	-	19	TRBJ2-1	TRBD2	CASSQDQRWNSGGYNEQFF	TGTGCCAGCAGCCAAGATCAGCGGTGGAATAGCGGGGGGTACAATGAGCAGTTCTTC
TRBV3-1/TRBV3-2	-	14	TRBJ1-1	TRBD1	CASSQGQGLAEAFF	TGTGCCAGCAGCCAAGGACAGGGGTTGGCTGAAGCTTTCTTT